This TCR beta chain was identified in a study of T cells after yellow fever vaccination. After removal of 6 bases from V and 4 bases from J, the junction contained 1 base not matched to a gene. The germline V gene encodes CDR1 KGHDR and CDR2 SFDVKD. The CDR3 has 12 amino acids. The TCR cDNA carried a universal primer site and UMIs from 5'RACE template switching. From the 5' RACE reads, TCRdb called clonotypes with MiXCR, one entry per CDR3 protein. In the table there are some 390,000 distinct CDR3 sequences, roughly 6.1% of which are singletons. This clonotype was picked up a small number of times. What it binds is not known. Study-wide results and limits: Booster samples showed a return of most primary-vaccination clones (around 95% CD4, around 85% CD8).

The sequencing here drew on PBMCs, taken 5 days after the yellow fever booster vaccination. The source of this sequence is a young man who received the YFV17D yellow fever vaccine. The chain links TRBV24-1 to TRBJ2-7, with TRBD2 matching 8 bases. The CDR3 reads CATSLAGYEQYF. CDR3 DNA: TGTGCCACCAGTCTAGCGGGTTACGAGCAGTACTTC.